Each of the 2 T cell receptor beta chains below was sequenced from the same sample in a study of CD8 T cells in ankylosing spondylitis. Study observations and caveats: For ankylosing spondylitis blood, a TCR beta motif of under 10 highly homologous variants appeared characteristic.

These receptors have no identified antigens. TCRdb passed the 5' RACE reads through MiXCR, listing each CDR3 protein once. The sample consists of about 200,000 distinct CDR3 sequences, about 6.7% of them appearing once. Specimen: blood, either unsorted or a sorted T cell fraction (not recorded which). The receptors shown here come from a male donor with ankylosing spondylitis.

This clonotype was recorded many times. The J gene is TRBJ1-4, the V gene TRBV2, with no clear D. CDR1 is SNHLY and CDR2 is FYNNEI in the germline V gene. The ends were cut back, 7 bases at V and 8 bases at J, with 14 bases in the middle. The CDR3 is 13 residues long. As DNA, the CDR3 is TGTGCCAGCAAGCTTCATTGGGAAGAAAAACTGTTTTTT. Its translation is CASKLHWEEKLFF.

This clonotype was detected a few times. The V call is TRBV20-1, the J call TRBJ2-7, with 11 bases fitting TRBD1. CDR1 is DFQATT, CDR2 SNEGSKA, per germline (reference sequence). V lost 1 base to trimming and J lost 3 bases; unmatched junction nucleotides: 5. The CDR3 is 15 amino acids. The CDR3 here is CSARVSGTGGYEQYF. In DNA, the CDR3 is TGCAGTGCTAGAGTATCCGGGACAGGGGGCTACGAGCAGTACTTC.